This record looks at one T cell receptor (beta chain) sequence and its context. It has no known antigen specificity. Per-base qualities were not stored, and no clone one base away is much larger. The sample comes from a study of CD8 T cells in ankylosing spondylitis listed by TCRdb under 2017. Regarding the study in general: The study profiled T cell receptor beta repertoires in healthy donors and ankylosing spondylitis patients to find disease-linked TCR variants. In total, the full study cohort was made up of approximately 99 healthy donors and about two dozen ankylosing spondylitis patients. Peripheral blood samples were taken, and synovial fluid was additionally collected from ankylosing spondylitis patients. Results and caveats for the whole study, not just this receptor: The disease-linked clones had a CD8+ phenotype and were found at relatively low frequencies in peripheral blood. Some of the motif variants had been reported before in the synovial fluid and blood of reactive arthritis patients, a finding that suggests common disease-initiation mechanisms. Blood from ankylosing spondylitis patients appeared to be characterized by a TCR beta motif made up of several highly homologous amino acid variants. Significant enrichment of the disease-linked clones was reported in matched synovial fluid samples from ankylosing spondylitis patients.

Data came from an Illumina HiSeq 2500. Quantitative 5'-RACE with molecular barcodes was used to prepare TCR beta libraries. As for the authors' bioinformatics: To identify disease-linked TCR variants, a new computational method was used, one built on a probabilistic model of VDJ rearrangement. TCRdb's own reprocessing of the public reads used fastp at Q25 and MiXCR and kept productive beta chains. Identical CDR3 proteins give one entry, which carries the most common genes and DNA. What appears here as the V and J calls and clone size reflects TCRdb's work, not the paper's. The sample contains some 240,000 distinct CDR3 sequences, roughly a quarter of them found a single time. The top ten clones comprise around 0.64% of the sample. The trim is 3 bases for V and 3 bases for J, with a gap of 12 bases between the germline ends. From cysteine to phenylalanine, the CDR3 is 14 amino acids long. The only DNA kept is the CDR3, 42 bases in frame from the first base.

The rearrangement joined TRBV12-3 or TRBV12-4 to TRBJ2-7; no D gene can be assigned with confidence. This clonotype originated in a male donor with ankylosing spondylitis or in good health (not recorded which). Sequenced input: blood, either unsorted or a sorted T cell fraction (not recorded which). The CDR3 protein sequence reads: CASSLTGSGYEQYF. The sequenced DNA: TGTGCCAGCAGTTTGACCGGGTCTGGCTACGAGCAGTACTTC.